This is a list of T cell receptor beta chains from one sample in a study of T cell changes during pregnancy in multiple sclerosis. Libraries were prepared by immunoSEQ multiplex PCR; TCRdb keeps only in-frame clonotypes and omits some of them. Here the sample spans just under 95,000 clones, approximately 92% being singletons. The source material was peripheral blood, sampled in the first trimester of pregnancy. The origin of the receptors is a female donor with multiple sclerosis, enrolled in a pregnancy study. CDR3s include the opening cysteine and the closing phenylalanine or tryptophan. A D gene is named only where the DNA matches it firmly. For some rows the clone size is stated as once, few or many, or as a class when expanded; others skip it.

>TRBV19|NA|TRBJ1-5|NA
CASTMSGQYNQPQHF
TGTGCCAGTACCATGAGCGGACAGTACAATCAGCCCCAGCATTTT
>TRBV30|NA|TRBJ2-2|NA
CAWSVLGLNNTGELFF
TGTGCCTGGAGTGTACTGGGACTTAATAACACCGGGGAGCTGTTTTTT
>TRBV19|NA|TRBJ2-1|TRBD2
CASRNRTSRFGYNEQFF
TGTGCCAGTAGGAACCGGACTAGCCGGTTTGGGTACAATGAGCAGTTCTTC
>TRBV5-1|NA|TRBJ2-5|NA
CASSGLQETQYF
TGCGCCAGCAGCGGCCTCCAAGAGACCCAGTACTTC
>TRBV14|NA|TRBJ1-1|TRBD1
CASSHRTGGSMNTEAFF
TGTGCCAGCAGCCACCGGACAGGGGGATCCATGAACACTGAAGCTTTCTTT
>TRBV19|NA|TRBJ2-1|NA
CASSIDLAIEQFF
TGTGCCAGTAGTATAGATCTTGCGATTGAGCAGTTCTTC
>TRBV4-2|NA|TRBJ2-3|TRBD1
CASSQAGTGSTDTQYF
TGTGCCAGCAGCCAAGCCGGGACAGGGAGCACAGATACGCAGTATTTT
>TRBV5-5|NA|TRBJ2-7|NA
CASNKGEGLYEQYF
TGTGCCAGCAACAAGGGGGAGGGCCTTTACGAGCAGTACTTC
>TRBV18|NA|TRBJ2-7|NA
CASSPPQGRYEQYF
TGTGCCAGCTCACCACCACAGGGCCGGTACGAGCAGTACTTC
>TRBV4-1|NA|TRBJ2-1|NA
CASSQELEQGYNEQFF
TGCGCCAGCAGCCAAGAGTTAGAACAGGGCTACAATGAGCAGTTCTTC
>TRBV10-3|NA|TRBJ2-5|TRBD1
CAISESLGQGPTQYF
TGTGCCATCAGTGAGTCGCTTGGACAGGGGCCGACCCAGTACTTC
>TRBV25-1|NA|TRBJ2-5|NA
CASSGSGETQYF
TGTGCCAGCAGTGGCAGTGGAGAGACCCAGTACTTC
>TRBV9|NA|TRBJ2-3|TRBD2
CASSSPRGLAGTDTQYF
TGTGCCAGCAGCTCACCCCGTGGACTAGCGGGAACGGATACGCAGTATTTT
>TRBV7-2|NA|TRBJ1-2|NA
CASSRRDTFYGYTF
TGTGCCAGCAGCCGCCGGGACACCTTCTATGGCTACACCTTC
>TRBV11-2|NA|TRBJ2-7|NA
CASSLGPTGPYEQYF
TGTGCCAGCAGCTTAGGGCCGACAGGCCCCTACGAGCAGTACTTC
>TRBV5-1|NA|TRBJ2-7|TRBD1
CASSSGQGPEQYF
TGCGCCAGCAGCTCCGGACAGGGCCCCGAGCAGTACTTC
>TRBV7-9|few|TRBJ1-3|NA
CASSLVGGAPGNTIYF
TGTGCCAGCAGCTTAGTGGGGGGTGCGCCAGGAAACACCATATATTTT
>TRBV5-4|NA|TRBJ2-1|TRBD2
CASSPTSGRANEQFF
TGTGCCAGCAGCCCTACTAGCGGGAGGGCCAATGAGCAGTTCTTC
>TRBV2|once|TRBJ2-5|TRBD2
CASSVLAGGRETQYF
TGTGCCAGCAGCGTACTAGCGGGAGGGCGGGAGACCCAGTACTTC
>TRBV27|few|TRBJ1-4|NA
CASSLAGFNEKLFF
TGTGCCAGCAGTTTGGCAGGGTTTAATGAAAAACTGTTTTTT
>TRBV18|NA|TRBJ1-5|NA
CASSPPGHDSNQPQHF
TGTGCCAGCTCACCTCCCGGTCACGATAGCAATCAGCCCCAGCATTTT
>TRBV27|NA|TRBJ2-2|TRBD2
CASKGTSGRASNTGELFF
TGTGCCAGCAAGGGGACTAGCGGGAGAGCCTCGAACACCGGGGAGCTGTTTTTT
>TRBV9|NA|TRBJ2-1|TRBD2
CASSVDALLAHYNEQFF
TGTGCCAGCAGCGTAGATGCTTTACTAGCGCACTACAATGAGCAGTTCTTC
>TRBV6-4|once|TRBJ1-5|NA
CASSEASGSNQPQHF
TGTGCCAGCAGTGAGGCGAGCGGGAGCAATCAGCCCCAGCATTTT
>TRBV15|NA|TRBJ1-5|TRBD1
CATSSDRGIYQPQHF
TGTGCCACCAGCTCCGACAGGGGGATCTATCAGCCCCAGCATTTT
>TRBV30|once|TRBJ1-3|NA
CAWSVGPTSGLRSGNTIYF
TGTGCCTGGAGTGTCGGCCCAACATCGGGACTTCGCTCTGGAAACACCATATATTTT
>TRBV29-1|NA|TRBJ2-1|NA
CSVESGNEQFF
TGCAGCGTTGAATCAGGGAATGAGCAGTTCTTC
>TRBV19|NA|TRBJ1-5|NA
CASRPTLGSNQPQHF
TGTGCCAGTAGGCCCACCTTGGGCTCCAATCAGCCCCAGCATTTT
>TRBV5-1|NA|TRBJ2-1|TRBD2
CASSSSGLHNEQFF
TGCGCCAGCAGCTCCTCGGGACTACACAATGAGCAGTTCTTC
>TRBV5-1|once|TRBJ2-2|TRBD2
CASSLELAGGPGTGELFF
TGCGCCAGCAGCTTGGAACTAGCGGGAGGGCCGGGCACCGGGGAGCTGTTTTTT
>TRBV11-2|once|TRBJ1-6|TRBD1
CASSLTAGTGISPLHF
TGTGCCAGCAGCTTAACGGCCGGGACAGGGATCTCACCCCTCCACTTT
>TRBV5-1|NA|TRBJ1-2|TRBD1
CASSWGQGGGYTF
TGCGCCAGCAGCTGGGGACAGGGAGGTGGCTACACCTTC